The clone carrying this T cell receptor beta chain was seen a single time. Germline-derived CDR1 and CDR2 are MNHEY and SVGEGT. The V and J ends lost 0 bases and 1 base respectively, with 12 bases between them. The CDR3 runs to 16 residues. This record belongs to a study of blood T cell repertoires in COVID-19. Individuals aged about 18 to 89 years were recruited from about two dozen US areas. Grouping used clinical history reported by participants in a survey and questionnaire. Per the authors' pipeline: Amplification with reference gene primers provided the estimates of nucleated cell counts. Repertoires were generated with immunoSEQ multiplex PCR, while TCRdb's copy carries only in-frame clones and drops some. V and J calls and clone size are as listed in that table; D and trimming were resolved from the DNA. The sample records 150,000 to 200,000 clones, roughly 82% being singletons.

The clonotype originates from a woman in her sixties with acute COVID-19. Specimen: PBMCs or T cells enriched from blood (not recorded which). This rearrangement joins TRBV6-2 or TRBV6-3 to TRBJ1-1, with D possibly matching TRBD1 (5 bases). CDR3 sequence: CASSYSLNDRNTEAFF. The CDR3, as DNA: TGTGCCAGCAGTTACTCCCTAAATGACAGGAACACTGAAGCTTTCTTT.